This T cell receptor (beta chain) was identified in a study of monozygotic twins with inflammatory bowel disease. TCRdb re-analyzed the 5' RACE reads; it lists each CDR3 protein once, without DNA. This sample contains about 300,000 distinct CDR3 sequences. Comments on this clonotype: Its antigen is currently unknown.

General study findings and limits: Especially where disease activity was present, IBD patients had fewer clonotypes in common with others than healthy twins did.

The CDR3 sequence is 15 residues long. CDR1 SGHTA and CDR2 FQGNSA come from the germline V gene. Sequencing was performed on blood. The clonotype comes from a human donor with ulcerative colitis or Crohn's disease, or a healthy co-twin of an affected twin (not recorded which). V is TRBV7-2 and J is TRBJ2-1; checking the TCRdb D call of TRBD2 is not possible without DNA. This chain's CDR3 is CASRRGLAGYNEQFF. The whole variable domain, remainder taken from reference TRBV7-2 and TRBJ2-1, is GAGVSQSPSNKVTEKGKDVELRCDPISGHTALYWYRQSLGQGLEFLIYFQGNSAPDKSGLPSDRFSAERTGGSVSTLTIQRTQQEDSAVYLCASRRGLAGYNEQFFGPGTRLTVL.